This passage covers 14 T cell receptor beta chains from one sample sequenced in a study of blood T cell repertoires in COVID-19 (dated by TCRdb to about 2020). The library came from the immunoSEQ multiplex PCR assay. TCRdb holds this immuneACCESS table with in-frame rearrangements only. Some clones are missing; in checked studies, unresolved V genes explain under half, and the rest has no known cause. Here the sample has 90,000 to 100,000 clones; around four fifths occur a single time. The top ten constitute over 9.5% of the sample. Sequencing was carried out using peripheral blood. Receptors were obtained from a man in his 70s with acute or convalescent COVID-19.

V usage is TRBV6-4 and J usage is TRBJ1-1; 7 positions agree with TRBD1. Germline values: CDR1 MRHNA, CDR2 SNTAGT. The length of the CDR3 is 13 residues. With V trimmed by 3 bases and J by 4 bases, 2 bases remained unmatched. The CDR3 nucleotides are TGTGCCAGCAGTGAGACAGGGCGCACTGAAGCTTTCTTT. It yields the protein CASSETGRTEAFF.

This sequence joins TRBV7-8 and TRBJ2-4, with a weak D call TRBD2 (5 bases). Trimming left V 2 bases short and J 4 bases short, with 12 bases between. The CDR3 contains 15 residues. Per germline, CDR1 SGHVS and CDR2 FQNEAQ. CDR3 sequence: CASSLSRWEKNIQYF. In DNA form, the CDR3 reads TGTGCCAGCAGCTTAAGTCGCTGGGAGAAAAACATTCAGTACTTC. Together with reference TRBV7-8 and TRBJ2-4, the CDR3 gives the full variable domain: GAGVSQSPRYKVAKRGQDVALRCDPISGHVSLFWYQQALGQGPEFLTYFQNEAQLDKSGLPSDRFFAERPEGSVSTLKIQRTQQEDSAVYLCASSLSRWEKNIQYFGAGTRLSVL.

CDR3 in amino acids: CASRVGSRDEQYF. Here the CDR3 DNA reads TGCGCCAGCAGGGTCGGGTCCAGGGACGAGCAGTACTTC. The J gene is TRBJ2-7, the V gene TRBV10-2; D is perhaps TRBD1 (5 bases). Trimming stripped 6 bases from V and 5 bases from J, with 14 bases between. This CDR3 has 13 amino acids. Germline V gene data show CDR1 as WSHSY and CDR2 as SAAADI.

The J gene is TRBJ1-2, the V gene TRBV6-1, with D perhaps matching TRBD1 (6 bases). The CDR3 has 14 residues. The germline V gene encodes CDR1 MNHNS and CDR2 SASEGT. Trimming pared 3 bases from V and 8 bases from J, leaving 16 bases between. CDR3 sequence reads: CASSDEWGPQGYTF. Here the CDR3 DNA reads TGTGCCAGCAGTGACGAGTGGGGGCCCCAGGGCTACACCTTC.

J is TRBJ2-5 and V is TRBV9, with TRBD2 matching over 13 bases. V shed 4 bases, J shed 3 bases, and the junction held 9 bases outside the gene matches. The CDR3 length is 17 residues. Germline loops: CDR1 SGDLS, CDR2 YYNGEE. The CDR3 sequence is CASSPRKGLAGKETQYF. The CDR3 bases are TGTGCCAGCAGCCCTAGAAAGGGACTAGCGGGGAAAGAGACCCAGTACTTC.

The rearrangement joins TRBV7-9 to TRBJ2-5, with 7 bases identical to TRBD1. Germline trimming cut 5 bases from V and 4 bases from J; bases unmatched to any gene: 4. The CDR3 is 13 residues long. Germline CDR1 reads SEHNR; CDR2 reads FQNEAQ (reference sequence). CDR3 residues: CASSRRTGETQYF. Here the CDR3 DNA reads TGTGCCAGCAGCCGAAGGACAGGAGAGACCCAGTACTTC.

The V and J genes are TRBV4-1 and TRBJ1-4; possibly TRBD1 for D (6 bases). The germline CDR1 and CDR2 sequences are MGHRA and YSYEKL. Trimming stripped 3 bases from V and 1 base from J, with 12 bases between. The CDR3 contains 16 residues. The CDR3 region is CASSHSRGITNEKLFF. The CDR3 region has the DNA TGCGCCAGCAGCCATTCAAGGGGGATAACTAATGAAAAACTGTTTTTT.

The V and J genes are TRBV24-1 and TRBJ1-3; weak D call: TRBD1 (6 bases). The germline V and J ends were trimmed by 4 bases and 11 bases, with 14 bases remaining between them. The CDR3 contains 13 residues. CDR1 and CDR2 from the germline V gene are KGHDR and SFDVKD. CDR3 loop: CATSDPGAGAIYF. The CDR3 DNA reads TGTGCCACCAGTGACCCCGGGGCAGGGGCCATATATTTT.

Written as DNA, the CDR3 is TGTGCCAGCAGCCTAGGGACAGGGGTTACTGAAGCTTTCTTT. Protein product: CASSLGTGVTEAFF. The chain joins TRBV3-1 (or the pseudogene TRBV3-2) to TRBJ1-1; 10 bases are a match to TRBD1. The CDR3 contains 14 residues. The V gene end was trimmed by 4 bases and the J gene end by 5 bases; junction bases not matched to a gene: 4. CDR1 and CDR2 (germline): LGHDT, YNNKEL (reference sequence).

This chain links TRBV6-5 with TRBJ2-1, with unresolved D. V gave up 6 bases and J gave up 0 bases, with 9 bases separating them. This CDR3 contains 14 residues. CDR1 and CDR2 (germline): MNHEY, SVGAGI. The CDR3 spells CASRPGGSYNEQFF. CDR3 in DNA: TGTGCCAGCAGGCCAGGTGGCTCCTACAATGAGCAGTTCTTC.

This chain links TRBV19 with TRBJ2-5; 15 bases align to TRBD2. Germline values: CDR1 LNHDA, CDR2 SQIVND (reference sequence). This CDR3 is built from 17 residues. V was pared by 5 bases and J by 4 bases, with 8 bases of the junction left unmatched. CDR3 coding DNA: TGTGCCAGTAGTCCTCAAGGACTAGCGGGGGGGCTAGAGACCCAGTACTTC. Its translation: CASSPQGLAGGLETQYF.

The chain links TRBV30 to TRBJ1-2, with unresolved D. V was trimmed by 2 bases and J by 5 bases, leaving 12 bases between them. The CDR3 totals 13 residues. Looked up from germline, CDR1 is GTSNPN and CDR2 is SVGIG (reference sequence). CDR3 residues: CAWSLGLRYGYTF. CDR3 sequence (DNA): TGTGCCTGGAGTTTGGGCCTACGATATGGCTACACCTTC.

The chain recombines TRBV9 with TRBJ2-7; 10 bases fit TRBD1. The junction had 16 bases not matched to a gene; V was cut back by 3 bases and J by 1 base. This CDR3 has 19 residues. Germline V gene data show CDR1 as SGDLS and CDR2 as YYNGEE. CDR3 DNA: TGTGCCAGCAGCGCAGAGAAGGGACAGGGGTCTATTTCTTCCTACGAGCAGTACTTC. Translation gives CASSAEKGQGSISSYEQYF.

This clone came up once. The chain employs TRBV24-1 and TRBJ2-1; D gene uncertain. Germline V CDR1 and CDR2: KGHDR, SFDVKD. Trimming took off 3 bases at V and 5 bases at J, with 10 bases between the two ends. The CDR3 loop spans 14 amino acids. In DNA form, the CDR3 reads TGTGCCACCAGTGATCCCCCCCCGGACAATGAGCAGTTCTTC. It specifies CATSDPPPDNEQFF.